This T cell receptor (beta chain) was captured by sequencing in a study of T cells in Graves' hyperthyroidism and ophthalmopathy (dated by TCRdb to the late 2010s). Regarding the complete study: Peripheral blood was sampled at the time of initial diagnosis, prior to any treatment. A discovery cohort of around 98 patients, approximately 45 with Graves' ophthalmopathy and approximately 57 with stable Graves' hyperthyroidism, was used to find distinguishing TCR V-J signatures. Prospective prediction of ophthalmopathy was tested in an independent validation cohort consisting of roughly 19 hyperthyroidism patients and around 17 patients who later progressed to ophthalmopathy. The roughly 91 discovery patients were randomly split 7:3 into training and test sets. The study also compared thyroid tissue and blood T-cell repertoires from five or six Graves' hyperthyroidism patients. Following sampling, methimazole starting at 30 mg daily was given to hyperthyroidism patients, and high-dose intravenous methylprednisolone was given to ophthalmopathy patients. The paper describes TCR Vbeta CDR3 sequencing of some 130 peripheral blood samples, made up of fewer than 50 ophthalmopathy patients, around 73 hyperthyroidism patients and some 17 progressor patients. Broader findings and caveats from the paper: Sample size was not statistically predetermined, and blinding of investigators to group allocation was not performed. During validation, the model predicted progression to ophthalmopathy a median of roughly 7.1 months ahead of onset, with roughly 65% sensitivity and less than 85% specificity. Ophthalmopathy was separated from stable hyperthyroidism by a 13 V-J signature model, with around 90% sensitivity and about 81% specificity obtained in cross-validation and 80%/75% obtained in testing. Most expanded thyroid clonotypes (frequency above 0.001) were also detected in blood, a finding suggesting that blood repertoires may reflect thyroid immune responses.

The TCR beta CDR3 regions were amplified from RNA transcripts. The first round of RT-PCR for the TCR CDR3 was performed with the HTBI primer set and the Qiagen OneStep RT-PCR kit. A second multiplex PCR round built the libraries, followed by size selection and purification. Paired-end sequencing of the libraries was performed with 100 bp reads on an Illumina HiSeq2000. Concerning the study's data processing: SOAPnuke was used to process the raw data, removing reads that contained adapters or uncalled bases, had a mean Phred below 15, or lacked an exact match to the constant primer or identifier. High-quality paired reads were merged using COPE v1.2.5, and each unique nucleotide sequence was defined as a clonotype. Clonotypes were aligned to IMGT TRBV, TRBD and TRBJ reference segments using MiTCR v1.1. Only V-J combinations with frequency above 0.0001, covering 99.2% of repertoires, were analysed. The TCS score was defined as F50 (clonal expansion) divided by E x V (chaos), with BLOSUM62-based TCRdist calculated between CDR3 peptides within each V-J. Welch's t-statistics and random forest reduced around 550 V-J features to some 14, which were used in a naive Bayes classifier (R e1071). TCRdb handled the public reads itself, with Q25 trimming in fastp and clone calling in MiXCR, and kept productive beta chains. Duplicate CDR3 protein sequences are folded into a single record with the most common DNA and genes. TCRdb assigned the V and J calls; the authors' analysis was not used. This sample has 300,000 to 500,000 distinct CDR3 sequences in its table, and over 13% of those were observed once. The ten largest account for around 27% of the sample.

Many counts were recorded for this clonotype. The clone's antigen remains unknown. No qualities accompany the bases; no much larger clone lies one base away. In the ophthalmopathy patients, disease was moderately to severely active, with a Clinical Activity Score of 3 or more, a NOSPECS grade of 4 or more, and a duration of less than 3 months. Exclusion was applied to patients with uncontrolled infections, other autoimmune diseases, pregnancy or lactation. Diagnoses were established on the basis of clinical symptoms, serum thyroxine and TRAb, thyroid ultrasound, and orbital computed tomography. Ficoll-Paque density gradient centrifugation was used to isolate PBMCs from about 9 ml of fresh peripheral blood. Trizol reagent was used to extract total RNA, and RNA quality was then checked on an Agilent 2100 Bioanalyzer. Via the germline V gene (reference sequence), CDR1 is DFQATT and CDR2 SNEGSKA. The junction carries 19 bases between V and J, which are trimmed by 3 bases and 3 bases respectively. Reading from cysteine to phenylalanine, the CDR3 counts 16 amino acids. Here the CDR3 DNA is all that survives: 48 bases in frame from base 1.

The rearrangement combines TRBV20-1 with TRBJ2-3; the D segment could be TRBD2, given 5 matching bases. The material sequenced was blood. This receptor was taken from a man between 45 and 60 years old with Graves' ophthalmopathy. The DNA sequence reads TGCAGTGCTAGTTCTTGGGGAGAAGCAATGACAGATACGCAGTATTTT. It codes for CSASSWGEAMTDTQYF.